This is a list of T cell receptor beta chains from one sample in a study of T cell responses to AZD1222 COVID-19 vaccine. The data were produced by immunoSEQ multiplex PCR, yet TCRdb's version contains in-frame clones alone and is incomplete. The top ten clones hold 5.5% of a sample with about 160,000 clones, roughly 90% of them seen once. Sequencing was performed on peripheral blood, taken on day 0 of AZD1222 vaccination. Source of these receptors: an adult in good health. CDR3s include the opening cysteine and the closing phenylalanine or tryptophan. D genes are given only for firm matches. Clone size is stated in some rows and not others, as once, few, many or a class when expanded.

>NA|NA|TRBV27|TRBJ1-1
TGTGCCAGCAGTCCGACCTCAGGGGTTCCGAACACTGAAGCTTTCTTT
CASSPTSGVPNTEAFF
>few|NA|TRBV12-3/TRBV12-4|TRBJ1-6
TGTGCCAGCAGTCGGAGACAGAATTCACCCCTCCACTTT
CASSRRQNSPLHF
>NA|NA|TRBV29-1|TRBJ1-2
TGCAGCGTTGAAGATCCCGGGGGTTTCGACACCTTC
CSVEDPGGFDTF
>NA|NA|TRBV14|TRBJ1-6
TGTGCCAGCAGCCTCAAAACGGGCCCGAGCTCCTATAATTCACCCCTCCACTTT
CASSLKTGPSSYNSPLHF
>NA|NA|TRBV11-2|TRBJ1-2
TGTGCCAGCAGTCCCCCGATGGTTGGCTACACCTTC
CASSPPMVGYTF
>NA|NA|TRBV19|TRBJ1-1
TGTGCCAGTAGTATTAGCAGGGCCACTGAAGCTTTCTTT
CASSISRATEAFF
>NA|NA|TRBV18|TRBJ1-5
TGTGCCAGCTCACCAAACGAGAGCAATCAGCCCCAGCATTTT
CASSPNESNQPQHF
>once|NA|TRBV24-1|TRBJ2-2
TGTGCCACCAGTGGCCAGGTAGACACCGGGGAGCTGTTTTTT
CATSGQVDTGELFF
>NA|NA|TRBV5-5|TRBJ1-5
TGTGCCAGCAGCTTGTTGGGCGGAGGGGGAGGGCAGCCCCAGCATTTT
CASSLLGGGGGQPQHF
>NA|TRBD2|TRBV6-5|TRBJ2-7
TGTGCCAGCAGTTCCCCCGGGACTAGCGGATACGAGCAGTACTTC
CASSSPGTSGYEQYF
>NA|NA|TRBV19|TRBJ1-4
TGTGCCAGTAGCGGAGGGGCAACTAATGAAAAACTGTTTTTT
CASSGGATNEKLFF
>NA|NA|TRBV3-1/TRBV3-2|TRBJ1-5
TGTGCCAGCAGCCAAGATGACAATCAGCCCCAGCATTTT
CASSQDDNQPQHF
>NA|NA|TRBV12-3/TRBV12-4|TRBJ2-7
TGTGCCAGCAGTCCCAATTCTGTGTACGAGCAGTACTTC
CASSPNSVYEQYF
>NA|NA|TRBV5-1|TRBJ2-7
TGCGCCAGCAGCTTGGCGGGGGACCACTACGAGCAGTACTTC
CASSLAGDHYEQYF
>NA|TRBD1|TRBV11-1|TRBJ1-1
TGTGCCAGCAGCTTGACAGGGTTAGAAGCTTTCTTT
CASSLTGLEAFF
>NA|TRBD1|TRBV18|TRBJ1-6
TGTGCCAGCTCACCGGACAGGGACTATAATTCACCCCTCCACTTT
CASSPDRDYNSPLHF
>NA|NA|TRBV6-5|TRBJ2-7
TGTGCCAGCAGAACTCTACTGATCCCCTACGAGCAGTACTTC
CASRTLLIPYEQYF
>NA|NA|TRBV4-2|TRBJ1-1
TGTGCCAGCAGCCAGACTCAGATTTTGAACACTGAAGCTTTCTTT
CASSQTQILNTEAFF
>NA|NA|TRBV30|TRBJ1-4
TGTGCCTACTGGAGAAACGGACTGTTTTTT
CAYWRNGLFF
>few|NA|TRBV6-2/TRBV6-3|TRBJ2-5
TGTGCCAGCAGTTACTCGATAGGAAAGAGGGCCCGAGAGACCCAGTACTTC
CASSYSIGKRARETQYF
>few|TRBD1|TRBV4-3|TRBJ2-7
TGCGCCAGCAGCCAAGATGGCAGTGGACAGGGGGTCTCCTACGAGCAGTACTTC
CASSQDGSGQGVSYEQYF
>NA|TRBD1|TRBV5-1|TRBJ2-3
TGCGCCAGCGGTCGGGACAGGGGTATCAGCACAGATACGCAGTATTTT
CASGRDRGISTDTQYF
>NA|NA|TRBV5-5|TRBJ1-5
TGTGCCAGCAGCATGCTTCAGGGAAGTCAGCCCCAGCATTTT
CASSMLQGSQPQHF
>NA|NA|TRBV6-5|TRBJ2-1
TGTGCCAGCAGTCCCGGCGGGGTCCACTACAATGAGCAGTTCTTC
CASSPGGVHYNEQFF
>few|NA|TRBV25-1|TRBJ1-1
TGTGCCAGCAGCATTTATGGGGGCAGGAACACTGAAGCTTTCTTT
CASSIYGGRNTEAFF
>NA|TRBD1|TRBV19|TRBJ1-2
TGTGCCAGTAGTATAGGTTCAGGGGGTAGCGGCTACACCTTC
CASSIGSGGSGYTF
>once|TRBD1|TRBV28|TRBJ2-7
TGTGCCAGCAGTTTATTTTACGACAGGGGGCGACGGGAGCAGTACTTC
CASSLFYDRGRREQYF
>NA|TRBD1|TRBV28|TRBJ1-1
TGTGCCAGCAGCAACAGGGGAGATTGGACTGAAGCTTTCTTT
CASSNRGDWTEAFF
>NA|TRBD1|TRBV28|TRBJ1-2
TGTGCCAGCAGTTCGGGACAGGGGGCATATGGCTACACCTTC
CASSSGQGAYGYTF
>NA|NA|TRBV11-2|TRBJ2-2
TGTGCCAGCAGCTTAGACAACAGACCCCAAACCGGGGAGCTGTTTTTT
CASSLDNRPQTGELFF
>NA|NA|TRBV5-1|TRBJ2-1
TGCGCCAGCAGCTTGCTGGGGGTGGGGAATGAGCAGTTCTTC
CASSLLGVGNEQFF
>NA|NA|TRBV6-2/TRBV6-3|TRBJ2-7
TGTGCCAGCAGCCCCGGCGGGACCGCCTACGAGCAGTACTTC
CASSPGGTAYEQYF
>NA|NA|TRBV15|TRBJ1-3
TGTGCCACCAGCAGAGCAGGGTTCAACACCATATATTTT
CATSRAGFNTIYF
>few|NA|TRBV6-2/TRBV6-3|TRBJ1-1
TGTGCCAGCAGTTACAACGGGGGAAACACTGAAGCTTTCTTT
CASSYNGGNTEAFF
>NA|TRBD1|TRBV5-4|TRBJ1-2
TGTGCCAGCAGCGCGGCTATCAGGGGGGCGGACTATGGCTACACCTTC
CASSAAIRGADYGYTF
>NA|TRBD1|TRBV6-2/TRBV6-3|TRBJ2-7
TGTGCCAGCAGTCCCGACAGGGGTCCGGATTCCTTCGAGCAGTACTTC
CASSPDRGPDSFEQYF
>NA|NA|TRBV28|TRBJ1-5
TGTGCCAGCAGTTTGACCCCTTGGGGGGCAGGACAGCCCCAGCATTTT
CASSLTPWGAGQPQHF
>few|NA|TRBV7-2|TRBJ1-1
TGTGCCAGCAGCCAGTGGAGGGGGAACACTGAAGCTTTCTTT
CASSQWRGNTEAFF
>NA|TRBD2|TRBV5-4|TRBJ2-5
TGTGCCAGCAGCTTGTCGGGGGGACCCCAAGAGACCCAGTACTTC
CASSLSGGPQETQYF
>few|NA|TRBV28|TRBJ1-5
TGTGCCAGCAGGGGTCCTTATAGCAATCAGCCCCAGCATTTT
CASRGPYSNQPQHF
>NA|NA|TRBV7-2|TRBJ1-2
TGTGCCAGCAGCTTGAACTTTAATGGCTATGGCTACACCTTC
CASSLNFNGYGYTF
>NA|TRBD1|TRBV5-6|TRBJ1-2
TGTGCCAGCCGATTTACGGGACAGATATCCTTGACGGGCTACACCTTC
CASRFTGQISLTGYTF
>NA|NA|TRBV29-1|TRBJ1-4
TGCAGCGTTGATTCCCAGGGGCGGGGGGAAAAACTGTTTTTT
CSVDSQGRGEKLFF
>NA|NA|TRBV5-4|TRBJ1-1
TGTGCCAGCAGCTTGGACCCCCTTCGTTTGACGAACACTGAAGCTTTCTTT
CASSLDPLRLTNTEAFF
>few|NA|TRBV5-6|TRBJ2-7
TGTGCCAGCAGCTCGACTGACCGGGCGCCCCGGGAGCAGTACTTC
CASSSTDRAPREQYF
>NA|TRBD2|TRBV25-1|TRBJ2-7
TGTGCCAGCAGCCCTGCCTGGCGGGAGGACTCCTACGAGCAGTACTTC
CASSPAWREDSYEQYF
>NA|NA|TRBV4-1|TRBJ1-1
TGCGCCAGCACCGCCCGCGACAGTAACACTGAAGCTTTCTTT
CASTARDSNTEAFF
>once|NA|TRBV2|TRBJ2-1
TGTGCCAGCAGGTGGGGGAGTAACAATGAGCAGTTCTTC
CASRWGSNNEQFF
>few|TRBD1|TRBV5-8|TRBJ2-7
TGTGCCAGCAGCTTGGCCGGGACAGGGAAGGACGAGCAGTACTTC
CASSLAGTGKDEQYF
>NA|NA|TRBV6-2/TRBV6-3|TRBJ1-5
TGTGCCAGCAGTGTGCCGGGGACAACAGCTAATCAGCCCCAGCATTTT
CASSVPGTTANQPQHF
>NA|NA|TRBV5-1|TRBJ2-2
TGCGCCAGCAGCTGGGCTGGCAAGGAGACCGGGGAGCTGTTTTTT
CASSWAGKETGELFF
>NA|NA|TRBV28|TRBJ1-4
TGTGCCAGCAGTTTATCAGCCTTAGGGCACCATGAAAAACTGTTTTTT
CASSLSALGHHEKLFF
>NA|NA|TRBV29-1|TRBJ1-2
TGCAGCGTATGGACAGTCCTGGATGGCTACACCTTC
CSVWTVLDGYTF
>NA|NA|TRBV6-5|TRBJ1-2
TGTGCCAGCAGTCCCCAGATGGGGAAATATGGCTACACCTTC
CASSPQMGKYGYTF
>NA|TRBD2|TRBV28|TRBJ2-5
TGTGCCAGCAGTTTAATGAGGCTCAGGGCGGGAGGGCAAGAGACCCAGTACTTC
CASSLMRLRAGGQETQYF
>NA|TRBD2|TRBV30|TRBJ2-3
TGTGCCTGGAGTGGTGCGAAGCGGGAGGGCACAGATACGCAGTATTTT
CAWSGAKREGTDTQYF
>NA|NA|TRBV7-3|TRBJ2-3
TGTGCCAGCAGCCCCGGTCCGGGGCTCACAGATACGCAGTATTTT
CASSPGPGLTDTQYF